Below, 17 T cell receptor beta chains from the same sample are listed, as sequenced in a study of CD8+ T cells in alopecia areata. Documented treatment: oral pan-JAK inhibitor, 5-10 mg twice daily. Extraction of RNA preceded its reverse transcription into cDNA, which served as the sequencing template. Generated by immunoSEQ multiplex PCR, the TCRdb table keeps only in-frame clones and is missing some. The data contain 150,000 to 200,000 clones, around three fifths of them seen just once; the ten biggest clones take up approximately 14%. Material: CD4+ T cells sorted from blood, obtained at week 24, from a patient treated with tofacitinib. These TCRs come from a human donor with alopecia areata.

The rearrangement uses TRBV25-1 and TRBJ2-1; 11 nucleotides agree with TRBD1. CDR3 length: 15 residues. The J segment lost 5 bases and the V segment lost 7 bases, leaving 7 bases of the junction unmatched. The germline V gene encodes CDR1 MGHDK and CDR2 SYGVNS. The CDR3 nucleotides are TGTGCCAGCACATTGGGGACAGGGGGACACAATGAGCAGTTCTTC. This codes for CASTLGTGGHNEQFF.

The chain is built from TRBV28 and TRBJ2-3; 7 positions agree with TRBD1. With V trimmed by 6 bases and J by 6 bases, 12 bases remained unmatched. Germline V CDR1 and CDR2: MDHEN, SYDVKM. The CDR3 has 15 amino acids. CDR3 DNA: TGTGCCAGCAGGCTCAGGGGGTCTTCCGCGGATACGCAGTATTTT. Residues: CASRLRGSSADTQYF.

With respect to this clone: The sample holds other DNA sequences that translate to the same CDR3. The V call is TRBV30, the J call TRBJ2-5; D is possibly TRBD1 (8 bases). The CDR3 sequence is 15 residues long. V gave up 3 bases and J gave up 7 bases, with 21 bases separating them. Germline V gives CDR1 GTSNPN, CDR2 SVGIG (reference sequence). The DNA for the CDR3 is TGTGCCTGGAGGGGGGGGGCAGGGGGCGCGGGGACCCAGTACTTC. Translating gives CAWRGGAGGAGTQYF.

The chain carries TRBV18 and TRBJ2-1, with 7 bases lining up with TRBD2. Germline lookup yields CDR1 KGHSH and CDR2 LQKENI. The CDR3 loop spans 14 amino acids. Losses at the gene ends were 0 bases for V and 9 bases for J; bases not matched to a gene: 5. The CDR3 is CASSPPGRDGEQFF. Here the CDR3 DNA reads TGTGCCAGCTCACCACCTGGGAGGGACGGTGAGCAGTTCTTC.

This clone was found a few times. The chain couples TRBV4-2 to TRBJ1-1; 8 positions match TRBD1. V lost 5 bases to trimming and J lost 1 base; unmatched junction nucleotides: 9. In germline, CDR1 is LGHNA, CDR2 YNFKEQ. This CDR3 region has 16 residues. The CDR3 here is CASSLPGGRWNTEAFF. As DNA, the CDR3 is TGTGCCAGCAGCTTACCAGGGGGCCGCTGGAACACTGAAGCTTTCTTT.

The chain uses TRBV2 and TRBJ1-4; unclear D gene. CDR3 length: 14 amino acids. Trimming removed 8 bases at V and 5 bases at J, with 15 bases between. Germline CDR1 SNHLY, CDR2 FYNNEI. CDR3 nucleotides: TGTGCCAGCGTCGGGGTCCGGGTAAATGAAAAACTGTTTTTT. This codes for CASVGVRVNEKLFF.

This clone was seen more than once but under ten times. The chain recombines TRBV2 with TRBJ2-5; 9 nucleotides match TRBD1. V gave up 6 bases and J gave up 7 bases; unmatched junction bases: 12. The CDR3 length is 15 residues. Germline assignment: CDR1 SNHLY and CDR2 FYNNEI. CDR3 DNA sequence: TGTGCCAGCAGCAGAGAAGGGACAGGGAAGGCGACCCAGTACTTC. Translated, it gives CASSREGTGKATQYF. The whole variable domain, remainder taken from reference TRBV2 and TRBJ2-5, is EPEVTQTPSHQVTQMGQEVILRCVPISNHLYFYWYRQILGQKVEFLVSFYNNEISEKSEIFDDQFSVERPDGSNFTLKIRSTKLEDSAMYFCASSREGTGKATQYFGPGTRLLVL.

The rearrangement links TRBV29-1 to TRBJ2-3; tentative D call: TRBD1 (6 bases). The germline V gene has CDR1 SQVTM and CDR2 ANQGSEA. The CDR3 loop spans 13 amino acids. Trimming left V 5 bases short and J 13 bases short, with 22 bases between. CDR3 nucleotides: TGCAGCGTTAGCCTCCGATACAGGGAAATGGAGTATTTT. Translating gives CSVSLRYREMEYF.

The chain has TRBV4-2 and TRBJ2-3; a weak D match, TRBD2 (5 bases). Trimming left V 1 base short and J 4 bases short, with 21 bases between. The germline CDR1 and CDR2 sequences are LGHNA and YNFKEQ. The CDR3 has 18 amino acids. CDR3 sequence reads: CASSQGELFKSIADTQYF. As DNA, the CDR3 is TGTGCCAGCAGCCAAGGGGAGCTATTTAAATCGATCGCAGATACGCAGTATTTT.

The CDR3 sequence: CASSFLAGQETQYF. CDR3 bases: TGTGCCAGCAGCTTTCTAGCGGGCCAAGAGACCCAGTACTTC. The V gene is TRBV7-2, the J gene TRBJ2-5, with TRBD2 matching 8 bases. Germline V lookup: CDR1 SGHTA, CDR2 FQGNSA. This CDR3 contains 14 residues. The V and J ends lost 3 bases and 1 base, in that order; junction bases with no gene match: 1.

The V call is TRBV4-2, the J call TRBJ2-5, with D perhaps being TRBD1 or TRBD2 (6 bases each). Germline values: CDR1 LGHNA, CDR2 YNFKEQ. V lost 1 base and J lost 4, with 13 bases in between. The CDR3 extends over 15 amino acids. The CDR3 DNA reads TGTGCCAGCAGCCAAGGGGGGGCCTCGCCAGAGACCCAGTACTTC. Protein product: CASSQGGASPETQYF.

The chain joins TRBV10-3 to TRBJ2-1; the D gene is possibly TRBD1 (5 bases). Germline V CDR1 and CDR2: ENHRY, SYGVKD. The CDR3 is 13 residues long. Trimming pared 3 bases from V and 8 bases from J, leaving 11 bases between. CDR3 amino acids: CAISETRVDEQFF. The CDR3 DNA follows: TGTGCCATCAGTGAAACCAGGGTCGATGAGCAGTTCTTC.

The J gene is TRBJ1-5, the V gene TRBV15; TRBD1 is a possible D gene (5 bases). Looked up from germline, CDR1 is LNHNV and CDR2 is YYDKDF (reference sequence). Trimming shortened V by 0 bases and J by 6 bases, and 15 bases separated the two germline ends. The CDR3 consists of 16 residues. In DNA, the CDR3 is TGTGCCACCAGCAGAGAAGGTAACAGGTTTCCTCAGCCCCAGCATTTT. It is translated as CATSREGNRFPQPQHF.

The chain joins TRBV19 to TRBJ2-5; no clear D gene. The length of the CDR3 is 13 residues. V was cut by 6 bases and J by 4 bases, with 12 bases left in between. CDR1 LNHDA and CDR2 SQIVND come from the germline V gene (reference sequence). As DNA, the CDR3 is TGTGCCAGTAGGCCCGACGCTACAGAGACCCAGTACTTC. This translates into CASRPDATETQYF.

In nucleotides, the CDR3 is TGTGCCAGCAGCCTTCGGGGTTACAATGAGCAGTTCTTC. Its protein is CASSLRGYNEQFF. The chain links TRBV14 to TRBJ2-1; possibly TRBD2 for D (5 bases). V lost 4 bases and J 4 bases, leaving 8 bases between the germline ends. Germline V gene data show CDR1 as SGHDN and CDR2 as FVKESK. The CDR3 covers 13 residues.

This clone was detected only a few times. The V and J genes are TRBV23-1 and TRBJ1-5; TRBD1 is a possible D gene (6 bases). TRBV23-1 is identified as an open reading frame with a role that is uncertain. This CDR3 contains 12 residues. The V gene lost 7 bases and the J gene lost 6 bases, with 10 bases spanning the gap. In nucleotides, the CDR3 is TGCGCCAGCATAGGGGGGACTCAGCCCCAGCATTTT. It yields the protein CASIGGTQPQHF.

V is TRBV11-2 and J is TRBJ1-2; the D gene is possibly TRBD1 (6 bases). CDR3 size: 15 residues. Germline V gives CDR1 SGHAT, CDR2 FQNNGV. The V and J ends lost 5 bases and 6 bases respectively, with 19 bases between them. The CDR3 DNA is TGTGCCAGCAGCCCCTTGGACAGAGTTTTCGATGGCTACACCTTC. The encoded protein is CASSPLDRVFDGYTF.